This T cell receptor beta chain came from a study of Graves' ophthalmopathy and Graves' hyperthyroidism. Diagnosis was based on clinical symptoms, serum thyroxine, TRAb, thyroid ultrasound and orbital computed tomography. Germline V gene lookup returns CDR1 SGHTA and CDR2 FQGNSA. The CDR3 contains 14 residues. V gave up 5 bases and J gave up 4 bases; unmatched junction bases: 7. TCR beta CDR3 amplification used RNA transcripts. Investigators did first-round RT-PCR with HTBI primers, then second-round multiplex PCR. TCRdb independently ran MiXCR on the multiplex PCR reads; one entry per CDR3 protein. This table holds 220,000 or so distinct CDR3 sequences, about a fifth found once. Many counts were recorded for this clonotype.

This chain links TRBV7-2 with TRBJ2-7, with 8 bases that match TRBD1. Specimen: peripheral blood. The receptor was derived from a woman aged 50 to 65 with Graves' ophthalmopathy. The CDR3 sequence is CASSLPGTGYEQYF. For the CDR3, the DNA is TGTGCCAGCAGCCTCCCCGGGACAGGTTACGAGCAGTACTTC.